Below, one TCR beta chain is given with its context. These data originate in a study of technical replicates of blood from a few donors. Germline values: CDR1 SQVTM, CDR2 ANQGSEA. There are 11 residues in the CDR3. V gave up 3 bases and J gave up 8 bases, with 8 bases separating them. Sequencing used immunoSEQ multiplex PCR; TCRdb keeps in-frame clones, though not all of them. This table holds about 72,000 clones, just under 95% found once. The gene calls are TRBV29-1 and TRBJ2-1, with a tentative D call TRBD1 (6 bases). Sequenced sample: T cells isolated from PBMCs. The sequence came from a human donor in good health. This chain's CDR3 is CSVDPGDEQFF. The CDR3 bases are TGCAGCGTTGACCCAGGGGATGAGCAGTTCTTC.